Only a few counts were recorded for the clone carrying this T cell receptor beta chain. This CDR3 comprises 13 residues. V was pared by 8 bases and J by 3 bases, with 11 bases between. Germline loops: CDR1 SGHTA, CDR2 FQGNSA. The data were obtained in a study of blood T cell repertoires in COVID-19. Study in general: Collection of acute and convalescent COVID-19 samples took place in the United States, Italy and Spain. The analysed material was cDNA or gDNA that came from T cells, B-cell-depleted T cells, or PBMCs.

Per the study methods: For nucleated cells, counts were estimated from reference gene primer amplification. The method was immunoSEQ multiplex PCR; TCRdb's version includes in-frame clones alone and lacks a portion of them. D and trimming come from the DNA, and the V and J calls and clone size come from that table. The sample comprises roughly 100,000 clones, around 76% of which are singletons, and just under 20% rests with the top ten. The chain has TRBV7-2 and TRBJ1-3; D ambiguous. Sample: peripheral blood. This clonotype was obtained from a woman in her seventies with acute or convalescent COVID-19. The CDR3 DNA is TGTGCCAGCTCACCCCTCGGTGGAAACACCATATATTTT. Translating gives CASSPLGGNTIYF.